The 19 T cell receptor beta chains presented below share a single source sample, sequenced in a study of blood T cell repertoires in COVID-19. Profiling relied on immunoSEQ multiplex PCR, and the TCRdb table lists in-frame clones only, not all of them. The repertoire has 400,000 to 450,000 clones, about 92% of them found once; the top ten carry about 0.6%. The sequenced material came from PBMCs or T cells enriched from blood (not recorded which). Source of these receptors: a man aged 18 to 35 who had recovered from COVID-19.

V gene TRBV7-8 combines with J gene TRBJ2-7, with TRBD2 matching 10 bases. This CDR3 has 15 residues. V shed 2 bases and J 6 bases; nucleotides not matched to a gene: 7. Germline V gene lookup returns CDR1 SGHVS and CDR2 FQNEAQ. CDR3 sequence: CASSLRAGGDGEQYF. DNA for the CDR3: TGTGCCAGCAGCTTAAGAGCGGGGGGGGACGGCGAGCAGTACTTC.

The chain carries TRBV6-5 and TRBJ1-5; TRBD1 agrees at 7 bases. V was clipped by 6 bases and J by 4 bases; unmatched bases: 6. Per germline, CDR1 MNHEY and CDR2 SVGAGI. The CDR3 extends over 14 amino acids. CDR3 sequence (DNA): TGTGCCAGCAGGGGGACAGCCGGAAATCAGCCCCAGCATTTT. Translated, it gives CASRGTAGNQPQHF.

The sample holds one count of this clone. This rearrangement joins TRBV5-4 to TRBJ1-1, with D perhaps matching TRBD1 (6 bases). The ends were cut back, 4 bases at V and 0 bases at J, with 13 bases in the middle. Germline loops: CDR1 SGHNT, CDR2 YYREEE (reference sequence). CDR3 length equals 15 residues. CDR3 loop: CASSEDSSLNTEAFF. In DNA form, the CDR3 reads TGTGCCAGCAGCGAGGACAGCAGCTTGAACACTGAAGCTTTCTTT.

The chain employs TRBV28 and TRBJ1-1, with TRBD1 matching over 7 bases. CDR3 length: 12 amino acids. Germline V gene data show CDR1 as MDHEN and CDR2 as SYDVKM. V gave up 7 bases and J gave up 6 bases; unmatched junction bases: 5. This CDR3 reads CASTTGAPEAFF. The CDR3 DNA follows: TGTGCCAGCACAACAGGGGCCCCTGAAGCTTTCTTT. Drawing the rest from reference TRBV28 and TRBJ1-1, the complete variable domain is DVKVTQSSRYLVKRTGEKVFLECVQDMDHENMFWYRQDPGLGLRLIYFSYDVKMKEKGDIPEGYSVSREKKERFSLILESASTNQTSMYLCASTTGAPEAFFGQGTRLTVV.

V is TRBV10-3 and J is TRBJ2-3; the D is unclear. Germline V gene data show CDR1 as ENHRY and CDR2 as SYGVKD. With 2 bases removed from V and 10 bases from J, the gap between germline ends came to 22 bases. There are 16 residues in the CDR3. CDR3 in amino acids: CAISEATDLGPSAQYF. CDR3 DNA sequence: TGTGCCATCAGTGAGGCTACCGATTTGGGCCCGTCAGCGCAGTATTTT.

V and J are TRBV6-5 and TRBJ1-6; D perhaps matches TRBD1 (5 bases). Deletions cut 0 bases from V and 14 bases from J, with 11 bases between. The germline gives CDR1 MNHEY, CDR2 SVGAGI. The CDR3 spans 13 residues. CDR3 DNA sequence: TGTGCCAGCAGTTACTCTTCGGGGGGGGCCCTCCACTTT. It codes for CASSYSSGGALHF.

The chain joins TRBV6-4 to TRBJ1-5, with no clear D. Germline-derived CDR1 and CDR2 are MRHNA and SNTAGT. V was shortened by 4 bases and J by 0 bases, with 7 bases between the two germline ends. The CDR3 consists of 14 residues. The CDR3 loop reads CASSGGNSNQPQHF. CDR3 in DNA: TGTGCCAGCAGTGGCGGGAATAGCAATCAGCCCCAGCATTTT.

The chain joins TRBV12-5 to TRBJ2-7; tentative D call: TRBD1 (5 bases). V shed 1 base and J shed 3 bases, with 13 bases lying between them. Germline CDR1 reads LGHNT; CDR2 reads FRNRAP. This CDR3 is 15 amino acids long. CDR3 in amino acids: CASGLGTTGDYEQYF. The CDR3 bases are TGTGCTAGTGGTTTGGGAACCACAGGTGACTACGAGCAGTACTTC.

This chain's CDR3 is CASRRTQNSPLHF. The DNA for the CDR3 is TGTGCCAGCAGGCGGACTCAGAATTCACCCCTCCACTTT. This rearrangement joins TRBV3-1 (or the pseudogene TRBV3-2) to TRBJ1-6; no clear D. Germline V CDR1 and CDR2: LGHDT, YNNKEL (reference sequence). This CDR3 spans 13 amino acids. The V gene lost 6 bases and the J gene lost 7 bases, with 10 bases spanning the gap.

The chain combines TRBV3-1 (or the pseudogene TRBV3-2) with TRBJ1-4; D unresolved. Trimming took 4 bases from V and 7 from J, leaving 16 bases between them. The CDR3 runs 15 residues. Germline CDR1 and CDR2: LGHDT and YNNKEL (reference sequence). The CDR3 nucleotides read TGTGCCAGCAGCCCTGGGTCGGGGAGTGGTGAAAAACTGTTTTTT. Translation: CASSPGSGSGEKLFF.

This sequence joins TRBV28 and TRBJ2-3; a possible D gene is TRBD2 (6 bases). This CDR3 is built from 14 residues. Trimming removed 6 bases from V and 0 bases from J, with 10 bases in between. Germline CDR1 MDHEN, CDR2 SYDVKM. CDR3 amino acids: CASRGGWSTDTQYF. The CDR3 DNA reads as TGTGCCAGCAGGGGAGGATGGAGCACAGATACGCAGTATTTT.

V gene TRBV5-5 combines with J gene TRBJ1-5; tentatively, D is TRBD1 (6 bases). CDR3 size: 15 residues. CDR1 is SGHKS, CDR2 YYEKEE, per germline (reference sequence). V gave up 2 bases and J gave up 7 bases, with 16 bases separating them. The CDR3 DNA reads as TGTGCCAGCAGCTTCTATACAGGGCTAGGACAGCCCCAGCATTTT. Translation: CASSFYTGLGQPQHF.

The genes are TRBV7-2 and TRBJ1-5, with D perhaps matching TRBD1 (5 bases). The CDR3 extends over 12 amino acids. V was cut by 5 bases and J by 10 bases, with 12 bases left in between. Germline V CDR1 and CDR2: SGHTA, FQGNSA. The chain's CDR3 is CASSAAGPPQHF. DNA for the CDR3: TGTGCCAGCAGCGCCGCGGGACCCCCCCAGCATTTT.

CDR3 region: CASSGLAGEQFF. The CDR3 DNA is TGCGCCAGCAGCGGACTAGCGGGTGAGCAGTTCTTC. This chain connects TRBV5-1 to TRBJ2-1; 11 bases fit TRBD2. From germline, CDR1 is SGHRS and CDR2 YFSETQ. The CDR3 totals 12 residues. The V and J ends lost 4 bases and 9 bases, in that order; junction bases with no gene match: 0.

The V gene is TRBV18, the J gene TRBJ1-4; no reliable D call. V was shortened by 0 bases and J by 1 base, with 9 bases between the two germline ends. CDR1 KGHSH and CDR2 LQKENI come from the germline V gene. The CDR3 totals 16 residues. The CDR3 is CASSPPSTVTNEKLFF. The DNA of the CDR3 is TGTGCCAGCTCACCACCGTCCACGGTAACTAATGAAAAACTGTTTTTT.

The chain uses TRBV5-4 and TRBJ2-5; D ambiguous. V lost 2 bases and J lost 2, with 10 bases in between. This CDR3 has 14 amino acids. Germline values: CDR1 SGHNT, CDR2 YYREEE (reference sequence). The CDR3 loop reads CASSLRDGQETQYF. As DNA, the CDR3 is TGTGCCAGCAGCTTACGAGACGGGCAAGAGACCCAGTACTTC.

CDR3 in DNA: TGTGCCAGTAGCTCGGACAGGGGAAACACTGAAGCTTTCTTT. Translated: CASSSDRGNTEAFF. This chain links TRBV19 with TRBJ1-1; 9 bases agree with TRBD1. V lost 6 bases to trimming and J lost 2 bases; unmatched junction nucleotides: 4. Germline V gene sequence: CDR1 LNHDA, CDR2 SQIVND (reference sequence). The CDR3 spans 14 residues.

V usage is TRBV19 and J usage is TRBJ2-3; D not resolved. Germline V gives CDR1 LNHDA, CDR2 SQIVND (reference sequence). The CDR3 is made up of 13 amino acids. Trimming took off 6 bases at V and 0 bases at J, with 7 bases between the two ends. The CDR3 nucleotides are TGTGCCAGTAGCGGAGCGAGCACAGATACGCAGTATTTT. It translates to CASSGASTDTQYF.

CDR3 sequence (DNA): TGTGCCAGCAGCTTGGGCTACAGTGGCACTGAAGCTTTCTTT. Its translation is CASSLGYSGTEAFF. The V call is TRBV5-5, the J call TRBJ1-1, with no clear D. Trimming took off 0 bases at V and 4 bases at J, with 10 bases between the two ends. This CDR3 has 14 amino acids. Germline V lookup: CDR1 SGHKS, CDR2 YYEKEE (reference sequence). Combining the CDR3 with reference TRBV5-5 and TRBJ1-1 gives the whole variable domain DAGVTQSPTHLIKTRGQQVTLRCSPISGHKSVSWYQQVLGQGPQFIFQYYEKEERGRGNFPDRFSARQFPNYSSELNVNALLLGDSALYLCASSLGYSGTEAFFGQGTRLTVV.